Below, 14 T cell receptor beta chains from the same sample are listed, as sequenced in a study of T cell repertoires and HLA-DP antigens. These TCRs' antigens remain unknown. TCRdb's copy holds only in-frame clones and misses some; the assay was immunoSEQ multiplex PCR. The table has around 90,000 clones, about nine tenths seen once. The sample comprised CD4+ T cells from PBMCs. Every receptor here comes from a man in his fifties in good health and CMV-seronegative.

The rearrangement uses TRBV30 and TRBJ2-5, with D possibly being TRBD1 (6 bases). Trimming pared 2 bases from V and 2 bases from J, leaving 18 bases between. CDR3 size: 16 residues. Germline CDR1 is GTSNPN and CDR2 is SVGIG (reference sequence). The chain's CDR3 is CAWSWTVSGRQETQYF. CDR3 bases: TGTGCCTGGAGTTGGACAGTGTCGGGCAGACAAGAGACCCAGTACTTC.

This chain uses TRBV7-9 with TRBJ2-2; no clear D. Germline-derived CDR1 and CDR2 are SEHNR and FQNEAQ (reference sequence). V gave up 5 bases and J gave up 5 bases, with 9 bases separating them. The CDR3 loop spans 13 amino acids. This chain's CDR3 is CASSVQLTGELFF. CDR3 nucleotide sequence: TGTGCCAGCAGCGTACAGCTAACCGGGGAGCTGTTTTTT.

The chain uses TRBV28 and TRBJ2-5, with D possibly matching TRBD2 (7 bases). The CDR3 sequence is 15 residues long. Germline V gives CDR1 MDHEN, CDR2 SYDVKM. Trimming pared 3 bases from V and 2 bases from J, leaving 13 bases between. CDR3 loop: CASSLGGAGQETQYF. CDR3 DNA sequence: TGTGCCAGCAGTTTGGGGGGGGCAGGGCAAGAGACCCAGTACTTC.

The chain is built from TRBV5-6 and TRBJ2-2, with 7 bases aligning to TRBD1. The J segment lost 1 base and the V segment lost 4 bases, leaving 4 bases of the junction unmatched. Germline CDR1 and CDR2: SGHDT and YYEEEE. The CDR3 loop spans 15 amino acids. The CDR3 region is CASSLGDRNTGELFF. Here the CDR3 DNA reads TGTGCCAGCAGCCTGGGGGACAGGAACACCGGGGAGCTGTTTTTT. The full variable domain, in which reference TRBV5-6 and TRBJ2-2 provide the parts outside the CDR3, is DAGVTQSPTHLIKTRGQQVTLRCSPKSGHDTVSWYQQALGQGPQFIFQYYEEEERQRGNFPDRFSGHQFPNYSSELNVNALLLGDSALYLCASSLGDRNTGELFFGEGSRLTVL.

The V call is TRBV19, the J call TRBJ2-2, with a tentative D call TRBD1 (5 bases). Germline V gene sequence: CDR1 LNHDA, CDR2 SQIVND (reference sequence). This CDR3 has 13 amino acids. Trimming stripped 6 bases from V and 7 bases from J, with 12 bases between. The CDR3 here is CASSARVSGELFF. CDR3 in DNA: TGTGCCAGTAGCGCCAGGGTAAGCGGGGAGCTGTTTTTT. Full variable domain (remainder filled in from reference TRBV19 and TRBJ2-2): DGGITQSPKYLFRKEGQNVTLSCEQNLNHDAMYWYRQDPGQGLRLIYYSQIVNDFQKGDIAEGYSVSREKKESFPLTVTSAQKNPTAFYLCASSARVSGELFFGEGSRLTVL.

J is TRBJ2-4 and V is TRBV2; either TRBD1 or TRBD2 may supply D (5 bases each). This CDR3 comprises 15 residues. V shed 7 bases and J shed 3 bases, with 16 bases lying between them. Germline V CDR1 and CDR2: SNHLY, FYNNEI. CDR3 DNA sequence: TGTGCCAGCAAAGGGACGCTATCAGGCAAAAACATTCAGTACTTC. This gives the protein CASKGTLSGKNIQYF.

The CDR3 loop is CASSEGWSGRSESTQYF. The CDR3 DNA reads as TGTGCCAGCAGTGAAGGCTGGAGCGGGAGGTCCGAGTCGACCCAGTACTTC. The chain carries TRBV6-1 and TRBJ2-5; 9 nucleotides match TRBD2. CDR1 MNHNS and CDR2 SASEGT come from the germline V gene. The CDR3 has 17 amino acids. J was trimmed by 7 bases and V by 1 base; bases with no gene match: 13.

The rearrangement uses TRBV29-1 and TRBJ2-3; D might be TRBD1 (8 bases). The CDR3 runs to 14 residues. V dropped 4 bases and J dropped 1 base, with 12 bases sitting between them. Germline CDR1 is SQVTM and CDR2 is ANQGSEA. The CDR3: CSVGGGQGTDTQYF. DNA for the CDR3: TGCAGCGTTGGGGGGGGACAGGGCACAGATACGCAGTATTTT.

This chain uses TRBV6-4 with TRBJ2-7; 9 nucleotides align to TRBD2. The CDR3 has 15 amino acids. With V trimmed by 3 bases and J by 0 bases, 3 bases remained unmatched. CDR1 is MRHNA, CDR2 SNTAGT, per germline. CDR3 loop: CASSELAGSSYEQYF. CDR3 DNA: TGTGCCAGCAGTGAGCTAGCGGGGTCCTCCTACGAGCAGTACTTC.

The sample holds one count of this clone. This chain links TRBV5-1 with TRBJ2-6; TRBD1 aligns across 9 bases. CDR3 size: 17 residues. Germline CDR1 reads SGHRS; CDR2 reads YFSETQ. The J segment lost 1 base and the V segment lost 4 bases, leaving 6 bases of the junction unmatched. In nucleotides, the CDR3 is TGCGCCAGCAGCAGGGACAGGGAACGATCTGGGGCCAACGTCCTGACTTTC. It codes for CASSRDRERSGANVLTF.

The chain couples TRBV11-3 to TRBJ2-1, with D perhaps TRBD1 (6 bases). Germline values: CDR1 SGHNT, CDR2 YENEEA. The length of the CDR3 is 14 residues. Trimming stripped 1 base from V and 7 bases from J, with 11 bases between. The CDR3 region is CASSLGGGPNEQFF. The DNA for the CDR3 is TGTGCCAGCAGCTTAGGTGGGGGCCCTAATGAGCAGTTCTTC.

The V and J genes are TRBV18 and TRBJ1-5, with 8 nucleotides matching TRBD1. V was clipped by 3 bases and J by 3 bases; unmatched bases: 4. This CDR3 is 15 amino acids long. Germline V CDR1 and CDR2: KGHSH, LQKENI. Written as DNA, the CDR3 is TGTGCCAGCTCACCCGGACAGGGCTACAATCAGCCCCAGCATTTT. It yields the protein CASSPGQGYNQPQHF.

The rearrangement joins TRBV28 to TRBJ2-4, with 10 bases lining up with TRBD1. Trimming at V came to 4 bases and at J to 8 bases, leaving 14 bases not matched to a gene. The germline gives CDR1 MDHEN, CDR2 SYDVKM. The CDR3 is 17 residues long. The CDR3 loop is CASSSFSGTGAGDIQYF. Written as DNA, the CDR3 is TGTGCCAGCAGTTCCTTCTCCGGGACAGGGGCGGGGGACATTCAGTACTTC.

The chain combines TRBV5-5 with TRBJ2-6; 7 bases agree with TRBD2. Per germline, CDR1 SGHKS and CDR2 YYEKEE (reference sequence). The CDR3 is 15 amino acids. V dropped 6 bases and J dropped 2; count of bases not matched to a gene: 5. The CDR3 spells CASTFSGAGANVLTF. CDR3 nucleotide sequence: TGTGCCAGCACCTTCAGCGGGGCTGGGGCCAACGTCCTGACTTTC.